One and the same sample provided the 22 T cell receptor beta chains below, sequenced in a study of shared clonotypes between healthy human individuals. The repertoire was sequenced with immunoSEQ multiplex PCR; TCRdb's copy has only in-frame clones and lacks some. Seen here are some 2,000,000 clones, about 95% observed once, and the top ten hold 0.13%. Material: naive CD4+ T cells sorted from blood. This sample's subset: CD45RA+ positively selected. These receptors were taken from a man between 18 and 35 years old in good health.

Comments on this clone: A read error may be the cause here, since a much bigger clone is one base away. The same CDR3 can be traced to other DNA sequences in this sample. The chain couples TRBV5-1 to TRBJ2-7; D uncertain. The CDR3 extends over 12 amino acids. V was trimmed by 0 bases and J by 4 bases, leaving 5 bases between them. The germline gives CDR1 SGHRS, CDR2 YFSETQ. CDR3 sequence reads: CASSLGEYEQYF. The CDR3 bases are TGCGCCAGCAGCTTGGGAGAATACGAGCAGTACTTC.

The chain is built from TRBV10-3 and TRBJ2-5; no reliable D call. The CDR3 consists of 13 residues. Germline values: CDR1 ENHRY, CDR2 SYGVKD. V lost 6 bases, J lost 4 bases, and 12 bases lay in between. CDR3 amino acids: CAIRGRLGETQYF. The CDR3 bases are TGTGCCATCAGGGGAAGACTGGGAGAGACCCAGTACTTC.

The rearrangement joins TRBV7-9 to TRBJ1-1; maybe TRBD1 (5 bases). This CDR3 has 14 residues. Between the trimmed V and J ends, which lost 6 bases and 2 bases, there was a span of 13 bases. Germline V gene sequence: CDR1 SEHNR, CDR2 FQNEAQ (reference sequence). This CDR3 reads CASRIGTSNTEAFF. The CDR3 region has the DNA TGTGCCAGCAGGATCGGGACCTCAAACACTGAAGCTTTCTTT. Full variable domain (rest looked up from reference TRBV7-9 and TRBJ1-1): DTGVSQNPRHKITKRGQNVTFRCDPISEHNRLYWYRQTLGQGPEFLTYFQNEAQLEKSRLLSDRFSAERPKGSFSTLEIQRTEQGDSAMYLCASRIGTSNTEAFFGQGTRLTVV.

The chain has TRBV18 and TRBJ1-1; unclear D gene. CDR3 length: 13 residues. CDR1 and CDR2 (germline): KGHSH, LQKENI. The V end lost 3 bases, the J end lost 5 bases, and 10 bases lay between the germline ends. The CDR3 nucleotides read TGTGCCAGCTCACCCACAGATCATACTGAAGCTTTCTTT. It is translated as CASSPTDHTEAFF.

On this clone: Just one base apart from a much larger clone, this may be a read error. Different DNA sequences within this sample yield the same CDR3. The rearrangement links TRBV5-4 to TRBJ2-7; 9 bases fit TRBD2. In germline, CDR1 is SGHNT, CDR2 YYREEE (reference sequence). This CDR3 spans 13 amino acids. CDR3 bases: TGTGCCAGCAGTTTGGGACTAGCTGGGGAGCAGTACTTC. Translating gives CASSLGLAGEQYF.

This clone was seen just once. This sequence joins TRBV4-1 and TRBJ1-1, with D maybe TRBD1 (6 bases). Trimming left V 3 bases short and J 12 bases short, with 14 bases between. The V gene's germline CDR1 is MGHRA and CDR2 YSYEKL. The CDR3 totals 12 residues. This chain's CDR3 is CASSHKPQGTFF. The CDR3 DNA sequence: TGCGCCAGCAGCCATAAACCTCAGGGGACTTTCTTT.

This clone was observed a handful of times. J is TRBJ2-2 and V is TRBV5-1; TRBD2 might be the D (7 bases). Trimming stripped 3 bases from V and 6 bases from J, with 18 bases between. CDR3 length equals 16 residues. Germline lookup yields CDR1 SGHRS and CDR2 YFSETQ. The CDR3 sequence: CASSSGGTGAPGELFF. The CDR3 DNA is TGCGCCAGCAGCTCGGGAGGTACGGGGGCGCCCGGGGAGCTGTTTTTT.

CDR3 residues: CASTLGGADTQYF. The CDR3 bases are TGTGCCAGCACTTTGGGGGGGGCAGATACGCAGTATTTT. The chain combines TRBV25-1 with TRBJ2-3, with 7 nucleotides matching TRBD2. The germline V gene encodes CDR1 MGHDK and CDR2 SYGVNS. This CDR3 region has 13 residues. After removal of 7 bases from V and 4 bases from J, the junction contained 5 bases not matched to a gene.

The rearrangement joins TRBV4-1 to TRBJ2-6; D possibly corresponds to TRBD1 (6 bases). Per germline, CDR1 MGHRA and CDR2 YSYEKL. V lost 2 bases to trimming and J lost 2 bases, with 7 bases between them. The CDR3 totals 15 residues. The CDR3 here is CASSQPGAGANVLTF. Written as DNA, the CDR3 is TGCGCCAGCAGCCAACCAGGGGCTGGGGCCAACGTCCTGACTTTC.

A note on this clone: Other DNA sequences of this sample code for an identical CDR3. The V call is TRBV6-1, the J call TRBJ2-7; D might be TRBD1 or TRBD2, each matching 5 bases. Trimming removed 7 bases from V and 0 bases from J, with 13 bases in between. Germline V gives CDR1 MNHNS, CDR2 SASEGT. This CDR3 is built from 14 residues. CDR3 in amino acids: CASTPGTVSYEQYF. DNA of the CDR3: TGTGCCAGCACCCCCGGGACGGTCTCCTACGAGCAGTACTTC.

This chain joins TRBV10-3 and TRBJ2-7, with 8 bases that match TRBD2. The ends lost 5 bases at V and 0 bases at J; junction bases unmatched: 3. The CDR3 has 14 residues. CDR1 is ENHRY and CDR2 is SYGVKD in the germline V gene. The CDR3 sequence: CAISTSGSSYEQYF. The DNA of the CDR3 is TGTGCCATCAGTACTAGCGGCTCCTCCTACGAGCAGTACTTC.

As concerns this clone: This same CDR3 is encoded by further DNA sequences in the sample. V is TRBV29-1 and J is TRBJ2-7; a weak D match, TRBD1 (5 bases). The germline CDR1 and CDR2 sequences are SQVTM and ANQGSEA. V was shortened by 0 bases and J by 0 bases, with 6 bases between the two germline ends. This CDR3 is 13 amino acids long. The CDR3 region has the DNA TGCAGCGTTGAAGACGACAGCTCCTACGAGCAGTACTTC. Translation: CSVEDDSSYEQYF.

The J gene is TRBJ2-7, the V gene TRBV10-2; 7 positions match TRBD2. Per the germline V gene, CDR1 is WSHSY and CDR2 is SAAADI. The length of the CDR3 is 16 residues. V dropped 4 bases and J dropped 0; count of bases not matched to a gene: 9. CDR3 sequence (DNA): TGCGCCAGCAGTGGCCGAGGGACTAAAATCTCCTACGAGCAGTACTTC. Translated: CASSGRGTKISYEQYF.

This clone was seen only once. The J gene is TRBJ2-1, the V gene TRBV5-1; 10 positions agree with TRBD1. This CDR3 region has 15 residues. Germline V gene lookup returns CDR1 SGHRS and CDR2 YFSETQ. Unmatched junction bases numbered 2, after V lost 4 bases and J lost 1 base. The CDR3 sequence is CASSVGQGSYNEQFF. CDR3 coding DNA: TGCGCCAGCAGCGTGGGACAGGGGTCCTACAATGAGCAGTTCTTC.

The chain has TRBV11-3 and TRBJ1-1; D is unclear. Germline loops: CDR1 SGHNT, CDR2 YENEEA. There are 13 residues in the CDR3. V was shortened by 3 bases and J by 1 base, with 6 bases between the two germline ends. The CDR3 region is CASSFDANTEAFF. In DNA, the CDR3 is TGTGCCAGCAGCTTTGACGCGAACACTGAAGCTTTCTTT.

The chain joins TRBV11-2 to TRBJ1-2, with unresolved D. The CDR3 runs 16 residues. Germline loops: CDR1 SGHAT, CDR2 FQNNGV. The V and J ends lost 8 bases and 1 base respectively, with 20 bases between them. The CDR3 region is CASVPTTSIVNYGYTF. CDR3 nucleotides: TGTGCCAGCGTACCGACAACCTCGATAGTTAACTATGGCTACACCTTC.

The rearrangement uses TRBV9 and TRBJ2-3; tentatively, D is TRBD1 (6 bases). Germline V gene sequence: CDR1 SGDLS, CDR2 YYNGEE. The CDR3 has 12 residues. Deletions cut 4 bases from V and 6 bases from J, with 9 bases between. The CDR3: CASSTGRDTQYF. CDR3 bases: TGTGCCAGCAGCACAGGGCGGGATACGCAGTATTTT.

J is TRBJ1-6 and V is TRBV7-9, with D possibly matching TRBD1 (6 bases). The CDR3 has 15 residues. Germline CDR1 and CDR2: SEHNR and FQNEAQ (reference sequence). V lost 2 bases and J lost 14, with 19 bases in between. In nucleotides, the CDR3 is TGTGCCAGCAGCTTACAGGGACACTCCTCCTCAACCCTCCACTTT. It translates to CASSLQGHSSSTLHF.

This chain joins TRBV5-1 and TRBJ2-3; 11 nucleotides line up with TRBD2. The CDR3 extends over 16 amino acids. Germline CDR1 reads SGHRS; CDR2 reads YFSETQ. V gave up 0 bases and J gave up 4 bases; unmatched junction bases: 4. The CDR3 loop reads CASSLATLAGADTQYF. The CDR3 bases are TGCGCCAGCAGCTTGGCCACACTAGCGGGGGCAGATACGCAGTATTTT.

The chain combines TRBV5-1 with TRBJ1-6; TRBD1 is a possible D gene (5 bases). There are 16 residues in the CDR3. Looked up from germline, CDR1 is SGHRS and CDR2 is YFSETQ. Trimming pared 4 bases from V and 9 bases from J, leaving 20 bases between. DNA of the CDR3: TGCGCCAGCAGCCCGGATGGGGGACTGGCGGCTTCACCCCTCCACTTT. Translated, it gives CASSPDGGLAASPLHF.

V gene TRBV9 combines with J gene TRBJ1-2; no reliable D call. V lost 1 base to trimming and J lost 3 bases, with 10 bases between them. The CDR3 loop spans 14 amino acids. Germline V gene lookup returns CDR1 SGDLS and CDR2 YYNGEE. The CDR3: CASSVSLEDYGYTF. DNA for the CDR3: TGTGCCAGCAGCGTAAGCCTCGAGGACTATGGCTACACCTTC.

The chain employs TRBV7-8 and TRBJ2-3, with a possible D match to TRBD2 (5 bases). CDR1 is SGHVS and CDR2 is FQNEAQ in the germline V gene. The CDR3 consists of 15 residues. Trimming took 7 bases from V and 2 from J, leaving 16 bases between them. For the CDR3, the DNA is TGTGCCAGCACCACCACAGAACTAGTCACAGATACGCAGTATTTT. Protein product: CASTTTELVTDTQYF.